This entry lists 8 T cell receptor beta chains sequenced from one sample in a study of long-term antiretroviral therapy in people with HIV. Run at survey level, the immunoSEQ assay was version v3.0. TCRdb's table, derived via immunoSEQ multiplex PCR, lists solely in-frame clones and lacks some. Altogether 25,000 to 30,000 clones are present, around 90% being singletons, with the ten largest covering 3.6%. Sequenced material: unsorted PBMCs, taken 1.8 years after starting antiretroviral therapy. All receptors derive from a woman between 18 and 30 years old with HIV.

The sample holds one count of this clone. This sequence joins TRBV4-1 and TRBJ2-3; D is uncertain. CDR1 MGHRA and CDR2 YSYEKL come from the germline V gene. The CDR3 contains 15 residues. Trimming removed 0 bases at V and 2 bases at J, with 9 bases between. The DNA of the CDR3 is TGCGCCAGCAGCCAAGATGAGGACCTCACAGATACGCAGTATTTT. It specifies CASSQDEDLTDTQYF.

This chain uses TRBV5-1 with TRBJ2-1; tentatively, D is TRBD1 (6 bases). V was cut by 3 bases and J by 0 bases, with 19 bases left in between. The germline gives CDR1 SGHRS, CDR2 YFSETQ. The CDR3 covers 18 residues. Here the CDR3 DNA reads TGCGCCAGCAGCTCCGGACTGACAGGATCCCTCTCCTACAATGAGCAGTTCTTC. Its protein is CASSSGLTGSLSYNEQFF. Full variable domain (missing parts from reference TRBV5-1 and TRBJ2-1): KAGVTQTPRYLIKTRGQQVTLSCSPISGHRSVSWYQQTPGQGLQFLFEYFSETQRNKGNFPGRFSGRQFSNSRSEMNVSTLELGDSALYLCASSSGLTGSLSYNEQFFGPGTRLTVL.

The genes are TRBV6-1 and TRBJ2-7; TRBD1 aligns across 9 bases. The CDR3 has 16 residues. Germline V gene sequence: CDR1 MNHNS, CDR2 SASEGT. Losses at the gene ends were 2 bases for V and 3 bases for J; bases not matched to a gene: 8. This chain's CDR3 is CASSERGGTGRYEQYF. In nucleotides, the CDR3 is TGTGCCAGCAGTGAAAGGGGGGGGACAGGGCGCTACGAGCAGTACTTC.

The J gene is TRBJ2-3, the V gene TRBV5-1; D is unclear. CDR1 and CDR2 (germline): SGHRS, YFSETQ. This CDR3 has 15 amino acids. Trimming stripped 0 bases from V and 1 base from J, with 9 bases between. The CDR3 DNA reads TGCGCCAGCAGCTTGGCCTCGCCGGGCACAGATACGCAGTATTTT. Encoded protein: CASSLASPGTDTQYF.

The chain's CDR3 is CASSLGTSGTDTQYF. CDR3 nucleotide sequence: TGTGCCAGCAGCTTGGGGACTAGCGGCACAGATACGCAGTATTTT. V is TRBV11-2 and J is TRBJ2-3; 10 bases line up with TRBD2. The germline CDR1 and CDR2 sequences are SGHAT and FQNNGV. The CDR3 spans 15 residues. Losses at the gene ends were 3 bases for V and 1 base for J; bases not matched to a gene: 1.

This chain connects TRBV6-5 to TRBJ2-1; 9 nucleotides align to TRBD1. Germline V gene data show CDR1 as MNHEY and CDR2 as SVGAGI. J was trimmed by 6 bases and V by 4 bases; bases with no gene match: 10. The CDR3 contains 16 residues. The CDR3 DNA is TGTGCCAGCAGTTTGAGGACAGGGGCCGTCGTCAATGAGCAGTTCTTC. Translation: CASSLRTGAVVNEQFF.

This chain links TRBV7-5 with TRBJ2-1; the DNA was not used to check the table's D call, TRBD2. TRBV7-5 is a pseudogene. CDR3 length equals 15 residues. The CDR3 DNA follows: TGTGCCAGAAGGTTAGGAATCCAGGAGGCCAATGAGCAGTTCTTC. This translates into CARRLGIQEANEQFF.

This CDR3 is CASSLFEGQSTDTQYF. The DNA of the CDR3 is TGTGCCAGCAGCTTGTTTGAGGGACAGAGCACAGATACGCAGTATTTT. V gene TRBV5-5 combines with J gene TRBJ2-3; 7 bases are a match to TRBD1. Trimming at V came to 1 base and at J to 0 bases, leaving 5 bases not matched to a gene. Germline V gene data show CDR1 as SGHKS and CDR2 as YYEKEE (reference sequence). There are 16 residues in the CDR3.